This entry lists 11 T cell receptor beta chains sequenced from one sample in a study of PD-1 blockade in classical Hodgkin lymphoma. TCRdb keeps only in-frame clones here, not all; method: immunoSEQ multiplex PCR. The table lists almost 100,000 clones, 80% to 95% of them singletons. Relapses following autologous stem cell transplantation were seen in all patients, with brentuximab vedotin exposure varying. The specimen was peripheral blood mononuclear cells (PBMCs), collected at baseline. The receptors come from a human donor with classical Hodgkin lymphoma.

The gene calls are TRBV29-1 and TRBJ1-2; possibly TRBD1 for D (6 bases). The germline CDR1 and CDR2 sequences are SQVTM and ANQGSEA. The CDR3 length is 13 residues. V was trimmed by 4 bases and J by 1 base, leaving 10 bases between them. The CDR3 reads CSVVGQSNYGYTF. The CDR3 nucleotides are TGCAGCGTTGTCGGACAGAGTAACTATGGCTACACCTTC. Full variable domain (rest looked up from reference TRBV29-1 and TRBJ1-2): SAVISQKPSRDICQRGTSLTIQCQVDSQVTMMFWYRQQPGQSLTLIATANQGSEATYESGFVIDKFPISRPNLTFSTLTVSNMSPEDSSIYLCSVVGQSNYGYTFGSGTRLTVV.

This clone was picked up a small number of times. The rearrangement joins TRBV5-1 to TRBJ2-7; a possible D gene is TRBD2 (6 bases). This CDR3 has 13 residues. Germline V gene data show CDR1 as SGHRS and CDR2 as YFSETQ. With 4 bases removed from V and 7 bases from J, the gap between germline ends came to 15 bases. The CDR3 loop reads CASSRGTGGEQYF. The CDR3, as DNA: TGCGCCAGCAGCCGGGGGACCGGGGGAGAGCAGTACTTC.

This chain links TRBV28 with TRBJ2-7; the match to TRBD1 covers 7 bases. Per the germline V gene, CDR1 is MDHEN and CDR2 is SYDVKM. V dropped 7 bases and J dropped 2; count of bases not matched to a gene: 11. The CDR3 has 15 amino acids. The CDR3 nucleotides read TGTGCCAGCACCAGAACAGGGGTCCTCACCTACGAGCAGTACTTC. This translates into CASTRTGVLTYEQYF.

The chain uses TRBV5-1 and TRBJ1-1; 11 bases are shared with TRBD1. The V gene's germline CDR1 is SGHRS and CDR2 YFSETQ. This CDR3 contains 14 residues. The trim removed 5 bases at V and 2 bases at J, leaving 2 bases unmatched. DNA of the CDR3: TGCGCCAGCAGTCGGACAGGGGGCAACACTGAAGCTTTCTTT. As protein: CASSRTGGNTEAFF.

The chain carries TRBV7-3 and TRBJ2-1; D unclear. This CDR3 comprises 17 residues. V shed 5 bases and J shed 1 base, with 18 bases lying between them. The germline V gene has CDR1 SGHTA and CDR2 FQGTGA. Here the CDR3 DNA reads TGTGCCAGCAGCCCCCAGACTGATTATGGGTCCTACAATGAGCAGTTCTTC. It codes for CASSPQTDYGSYNEQFF. The whole variable domain, remainder taken from reference TRBV7-3 and TRBJ2-1, is GAGVSQTPSNKVTEKGKYVELRCDPISGHTALYWYRQSLGQGPEFLIYFQGTGAADDSGLPNDRFFAVRPEGSVSTLKIQRTERGDSAVYLCASSPQTDYGSYNEQFFGPGTRLTVL.

This chain connects TRBV7-2 to TRBJ2-7; no clear D. The germline V and J ends were trimmed by 4 bases and 9 bases, with 22 bases remaining between them. Germline V gene data show CDR1 as SGHTA and CDR2 as FQGNSA. This CDR3 has 15 amino acids. The CDR3: CASSYFSQAATGQYF. CDR3 DNA sequence: TGTGCCAGCAGCTACTTCTCACAAGCAGCCACTGGGCAGTACTTC.

This clone was counted a single time. The rearrangement joins TRBV5-1 to TRBJ2-7, with D possibly matching TRBD1 (6 bases). The CDR3 totals 13 residues. Germline V lookup: CDR1 SGHRS, CDR2 YFSETQ. Trimming took off 4 bases at V and 1 base at J, with 9 bases between the two ends. DNA for the CDR3: TGCGCCAGCAGCCCGGACAGTTCCTACGAGCAGTACTTC. It is translated as CASSPDSSYEQYF.

This chain joins TRBV5-1 and TRBJ2-2; possibly TRBD2 for D (6 bases). CDR1 is SGHRS and CDR2 is YFSETQ in the germline V gene. V was pared by 0 bases and J by 4 bases, with 16 bases between. CDR3 length: 17 residues. The CDR3 loop reads CASSLGGGSGGTGELFF. The CDR3, as DNA: TGCGCCAGCAGCTTGGGTGGCGGATCCGGGGGCACCGGGGAGCTGTTTTTT.

The genes are TRBV6-5 and TRBJ2-1; no definite D call. V was pared by 2 bases and J by 10 bases, with 6 bases between. The germline CDR1 and CDR2 sequences are MNHEY and SVGAGI. The CDR3 extends over 11 amino acids. The CDR3 sequence: CASSYKYEQFF. The CDR3 bases are TGTGCCAGCAGTTACAAGTACGAGCAGTTCTTC.

This chain links TRBV27 with TRBJ2-6, with D possibly TRBD1 on 5 matching bases. The germline V gene has CDR1 MNHEY and CDR2 SMNVEV (reference sequence). The CDR3 totals 19 residues. V shed 2 bases and J shed 2 bases, with 19 bases lying between them. The CDR3 region has the DNA TGTGCCAGCAGTTTAAGGCGCAGGGAAGCCCTTACTGGGGCCAACGTCCTGACTTTC. This sequence encodes CASSLRRREALTGANVLTF.

The J gene is TRBJ1-1, the V gene TRBV18; TRBD1 agrees at 7 bases. CDR1 is KGHSH, CDR2 LQKENI, per germline. The CDR3 extends over 14 amino acids. The V segment lost 2 bases and the J segment 5 bases; nucleotides outside the gene matches: 5. The CDR3 nucleotides read TGTGCCAGCTCACCAACGGCAGGGGGTACTGAAGCTTTCTTT. Its protein product is CASSPTAGGTEAFF.